Sequencing of this T cell receptor (beta chain) was carried out in a study of T cell responses to AZD1222 COVID-19 vaccine. Sequenced by immunoSEQ multiplex PCR; TCRdb stores in-frame clones only, minus some. The table shows around 150,000 clones, with under 95% occurring only once. Concerning this clone itself: Its antigen is currently unknown.

Notes on the study in general: Clonal diversity was possibly underestimated, and white British individuals and females predominated among donors. The repertoires were collected only after the peak T cell response. Distributed over spike, vaccine-associated CD4 TCRs predominated at 160-218 and 743-854. Targets within unmutated variant regions were reportedly found for nearly half of spike-specific TCRs.

This specimen consisted of peripheral blood, obtained 28 days after the second AZD1222 dose. This TCR was sampled from an adult who received the AZD1222 COVID-19 vaccine.

The CDR3 DNA reads TGTGCCAGTAGTACCAACAGGGGCTATGGCTACACCTTC. Its translation: CASSTNRGYGYTF. The gene calls are TRBV19 and TRBJ1-2; 7 nucleotides match TRBD1. V lost 4 bases and J lost 4; bases outside the gene matches: 3. CDR3 size: 13 residues. From germline, CDR1 is LNHDA and CDR2 SQIVND (reference sequence).